Below, 11 T cell receptor beta chains from the same sample are listed, as sequenced in a study of naive and memory T cell subsets. TCR cDNA received a 3' ligated oligonucleotide that carried a UMI. Amplification of ligated cDNA took four PCR rounds with SP2 and nested alpha and beta constant primers. TCRdb passed the 5' RACE reads through MiXCR, listing each CDR3 protein once. The top ten clones hold 2.6% of a sample with about 32,000 distinct CDR3 sequences, 16% of them seen once. The receptor source for this set is a female donor in good health.

The rearrangement links TRBV5-5 to TRBJ1-1; no reliable D call. The CDR3 totals 13 residues. Trimming took off 0 bases at V and 3 bases at J, with 6 bases between the two ends. The V gene's germline CDR1 is SGHKS and CDR2 YYEKEE (reference sequence). The CDR3 spells CASSLVWDTEAFF. The CDR3 DNA reads as TGTGCCAGCAGCTTGGTATGGGACACTGAAGCTTTCTTT.

This clonotype occurred many times. The genes are TRBV7-4 and TRBJ1-6, with TRBD1 matching over 8 bases. This CDR3 spans 15 amino acids. With 4 bases clipped from V and 10 bases from J, the junction kept 9 bases outside the gene matches. Germline loops: CDR1 SGHVT, CDR2 SQSDAQ. CDR3 nucleotide sequence: TGTGCCAGCAGCTGCCGGACAGGGAAGGGCTCACCCCTCCACTTT. This encodes CASSCRTGKGSPLHF.

This clonotype was detected a few times. This chain connects TRBV7-2 to TRBJ1-2; D uncertain. Trimming pared 3 bases from V and 6 bases from J, leaving 11 bases between. Germline assignment: CDR1 SGHTA and CDR2 FQGNSA. CDR3 length equals 13 residues. The CDR3 DNA sequence: TGTGCCAGCAGCTTGCCGGGGTTGAATGGCTACACCTTC. Protein product: CASSLPGLNGYTF.

The chain employs TRBV9 and TRBJ2-1; D call uncertain. Looked up from germline, CDR1 is SGDLS and CDR2 is YYNGEE. The V and J ends lost 4 bases and 6 bases respectively, with 17 bases between them. The CDR3 length is 15 residues. The chain's CDR3 is CASSPRSSLSNEQFF. CDR3 sequence (DNA): TGTGCCAGCAGCCCGAGGTCCAGTTTGAGCAATGAGCAGTTCTTC.

This clonotype was seen many times. The CDR3 loop is CSASSGQFNSPLHF. The CDR3 DNA follows: TGCAGTGCTAGCTCAGGACAGTTTAATTCACCCCTCCACTTT. The chain couples TRBV20-1 to TRBJ1-6, with a tentative D call TRBD1 (6 bases). V shed 3 bases and J shed 6 bases, with 12 bases lying between them. Germline V gene data show CDR1 as DFQATT and CDR2 as SNEGSKA (reference sequence). This CDR3 spans 14 amino acids.

This clonotype was found many times. The chain links TRBV6-1 to TRBJ2-1, with D tentatively TRBD1 or TRBD2 (7 bases each). The germline V gene encodes CDR1 MNHNS and CDR2 SASEGT. This CDR3 contains 15 residues. The V end lost 11 bases, the J end lost 6 bases, and 23 bases lay between the germline ends. The CDR3 DNA is TGTGCCCTTTTCGTCCAGGGGGGGGGCCTCAATGAGCAGTTCTTC. Its protein product is CALFVQGGGLNEQFF.

The chain carries TRBV6-1 and TRBJ2-3, with a tentative D call TRBD2 (6 bases). The CDR3 spans 15 residues. With 5 bases removed from V and 4 bases from J, the gap between germline ends came to 16 bases. Germline assignment: CDR1 MNHNS and CDR2 SASEGT. CDR3 coding DNA: TGTGCCAGCAGTATGCGGTGGGGGGTCGCAGATACGCAGTATTTT. Protein product: CASSMRWGVADTQYF.

By share, this clonotype ranks as medium-sized (0.01 to 0.1%). V usage is TRBV29-1 and J usage is TRBJ2-1, with a weak D call TRBD2 (5 bases). The CDR3 has 10 residues. V dropped 7 bases and J dropped 9 bases, with 10 bases sitting between them. The germline CDR1 and CDR2 sequences are SQVTM and ANQGSEA. The CDR3 DNA reads TGCAGCGCGCCACTAGGTGAGCAGTTCTTC. Translation gives CSAPLGEQFF.

This clonotype was found many times. The rearrangement links TRBV5-5 to TRBJ1-1; the D gene is possibly TRBD1 (6 bases). Germline V gene data show CDR1 as SGHKS and CDR2 as YYEKEE (reference sequence). The V end was cut by 2 bases, the J end by 5 bases, with 13 bases between. The CDR3 contains 14 residues. CDR3 sequence (DNA): TGTGCCAGCAGCTTCACACAGGGCGGGACTGAAGCTTTCTTT. This translates into CASSFTQGGTEAFF.

There are many counts of this clonotype. The genes are TRBV29-1 and TRBJ1-2; 9 positions agree with TRBD1. The CDR3 extends over 14 amino acids. The trim removed 4 bases at V and 7 bases at J, leaving 10 bases unmatched. Germline-derived CDR1 and CDR2 are SQVTM and ANQGSEA. This CDR3 is CSVGGGQGLLGYTF. The CDR3 coding sequence is TGCAGCGTTGGGGGGGGACAGGGCCTCCTTGGCTACACCTTC.

This clonotype was found many times. This chain connects TRBV29-1 to TRBJ1-2, with TRBD1 identical over 8 bases. The V gene end was trimmed by 7 bases and the J gene end by 6 bases; junction bases not matched to a gene: 4. The CDR3 is 11 residues long. The germline gives CDR1 SQVTM, CDR2 ANQGSEA. This chain's CDR3 is CSAGTGHGYTF. CDR3 sequence (DNA): TGCAGCGCAGGGACAGGCCATGGCTACACCTTC. Combining the CDR3 with reference TRBV29-1 and TRBJ1-2 gives the whole variable domain SAVISQKPSRDICQRGTSLTIQCQVDSQVTMMFWYRQQPGQSLTLIATANQGSEATYESGFVIDKFPISRPNLTFSTLTVSNMSPEDSSIYLCSAGTGHGYTFGSGTRLTVV.